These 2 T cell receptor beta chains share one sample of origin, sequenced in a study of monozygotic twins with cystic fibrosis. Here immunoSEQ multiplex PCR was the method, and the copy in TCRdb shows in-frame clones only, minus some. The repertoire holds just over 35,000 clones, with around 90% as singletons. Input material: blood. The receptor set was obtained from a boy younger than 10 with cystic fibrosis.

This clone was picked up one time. The CDR3 region has the DNA TGTGCCAGCAGCTCCCTTAGAAACACCGGGGAGCTGTTTTTT. Protein: CASSSLRNTGELFF. The chain uses TRBV7-9 and TRBJ2-2; D is unresolved. CDR1 SEHNR and CDR2 FQNEAQ come from the germline V gene (reference sequence). The CDR3 runs to 14 residues. V gave up 4 bases and J gave up 2 bases, with 8 bases separating them.

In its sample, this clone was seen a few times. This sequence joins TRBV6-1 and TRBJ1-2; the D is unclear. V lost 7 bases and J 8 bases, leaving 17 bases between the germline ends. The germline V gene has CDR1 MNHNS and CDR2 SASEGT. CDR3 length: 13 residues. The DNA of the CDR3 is TGTGCCAGCAAGGTGGACTGGGATGAGGGCTACACCTTC. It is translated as CASKVDWDEGYTF.